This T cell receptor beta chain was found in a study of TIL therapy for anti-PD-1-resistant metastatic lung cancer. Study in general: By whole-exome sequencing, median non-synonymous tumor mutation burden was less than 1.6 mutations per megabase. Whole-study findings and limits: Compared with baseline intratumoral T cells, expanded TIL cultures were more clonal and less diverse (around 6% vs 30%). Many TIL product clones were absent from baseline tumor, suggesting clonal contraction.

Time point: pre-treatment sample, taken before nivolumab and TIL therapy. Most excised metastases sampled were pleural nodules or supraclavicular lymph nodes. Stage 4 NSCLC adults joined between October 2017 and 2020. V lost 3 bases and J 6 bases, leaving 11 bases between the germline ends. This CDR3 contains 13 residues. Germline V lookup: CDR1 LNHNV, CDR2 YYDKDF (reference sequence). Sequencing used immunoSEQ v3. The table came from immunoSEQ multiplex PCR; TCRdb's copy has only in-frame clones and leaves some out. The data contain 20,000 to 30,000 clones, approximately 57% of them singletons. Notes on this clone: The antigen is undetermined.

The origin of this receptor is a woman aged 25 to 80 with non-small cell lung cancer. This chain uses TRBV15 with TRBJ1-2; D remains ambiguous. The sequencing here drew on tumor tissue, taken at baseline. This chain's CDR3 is CATSSAPTHGYTF. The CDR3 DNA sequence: TGTGCCACCAGCAGCGCCCCAACTCATGGCTACACCTTC.